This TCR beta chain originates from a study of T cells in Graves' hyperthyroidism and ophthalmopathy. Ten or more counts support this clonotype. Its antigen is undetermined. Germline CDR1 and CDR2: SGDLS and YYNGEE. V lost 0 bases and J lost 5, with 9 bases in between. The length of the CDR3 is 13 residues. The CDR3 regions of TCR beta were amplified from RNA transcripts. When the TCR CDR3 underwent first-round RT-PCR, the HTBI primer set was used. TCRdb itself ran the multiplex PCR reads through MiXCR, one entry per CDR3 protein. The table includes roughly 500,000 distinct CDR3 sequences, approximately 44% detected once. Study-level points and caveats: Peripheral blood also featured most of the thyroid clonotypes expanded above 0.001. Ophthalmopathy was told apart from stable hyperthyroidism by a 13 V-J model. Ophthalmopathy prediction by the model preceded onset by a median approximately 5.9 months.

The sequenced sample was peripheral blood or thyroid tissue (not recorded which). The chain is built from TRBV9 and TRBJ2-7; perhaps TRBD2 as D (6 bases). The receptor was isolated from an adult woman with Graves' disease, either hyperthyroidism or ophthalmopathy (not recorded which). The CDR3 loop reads CASSVVGGNEQYF. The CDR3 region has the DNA TGTGCCAGCAGCGTAGTTGGAGGGAACGAGCAGTACTTC.